The 18 T cell receptor beta chains presented below share a single source sample, sequenced in a study of blood T cell repertoires in COVID-19. Here immunoSEQ multiplex PCR was the method, and the copy in TCRdb shows in-frame clones only, minus some. The sample has under 35,000 clones; roughly 85% are singletons. The sequencing input was peripheral blood. These receptor sequences come from a woman in her fifties or sixties with active COVID-19.

The chain links TRBV28 to TRBJ2-3; 9 bases line up with TRBD2. The germline V gene encodes CDR1 MDHEN and CDR2 SYDVKM. J lost 5 bases, V lost 1 base, and 10 bases had no gene match. CDR3 length: 17 amino acids. The CDR3 nucleotides are TGTGCCAGCAGTTTATTGAACGCGGGAGGGCCTGGAGATACGCAGTATTTT. Its translation: CASSLLNAGGPGDTQYF.

V and J are TRBV18 and TRBJ2-1, with 12 bases that match TRBD2. The CDR3 contains 14 residues. V shed 6 bases, J shed 7 bases, and the junction held 4 bases outside the gene matches. Germline V gene data show CDR1 as KGHSH and CDR2 as LQKENI. CDR3 in amino acids: CASSPSGRDNEQFF. CDR3 DNA sequence: TGTGCCAGCTCTCCTAGCGGGAGGGATAATGAGCAGTTCTTC.

The chain carries TRBV19 and TRBJ1-3, with 7 bases fitting TRBD1. This CDR3 is built from 15 residues. V lost 10 bases to trimming and J lost 0 bases; unmatched junction nucleotides: 9. Per germline, CDR1 LNHDA and CDR2 SQIVND (reference sequence). CDR3 sequence (DNA): TGTGCCACCCAGCCGGACAGGAGCTCTGGAAACACCATATATTTT. The encoded protein is CATQPDRSSGNTIYF.

J is TRBJ2-3 and V is TRBV29-1; 7 bases match TRBD1. V dropped 4 bases and J dropped 8; count of bases not matched to a gene: 6. The length of the CDR3 is 12 residues. Germline CDR1 and CDR2: SQVTM and ANQGSEA. In DNA, the CDR3 is TGCAGCGTTGTAGGGACAGTGAGTACGCAGTATTTT. Protein sequence: CSVVGTVSTQYF.

This chain connects TRBV28 to TRBJ1-1, with a possible D match to TRBD1 (5 bases). Germline V CDR1 and CDR2: MDHEN, SYDVKM. Trimming cost V 5 bases and J 5 bases, with 15 bases left between them. This CDR3 spans 14 amino acids. CDR3: CASSQIRVGTEAFF. The CDR3 nucleotides are TGTGCCAGCAGTCAAATCAGGGTCGGGACTGAAGCTTTCTTT. Together with reference TRBV28 and TRBJ1-1, the CDR3 gives the full variable domain: DVKVTQSSRYLVKRTGEKVFLECVQDMDHENMFWYRQDPGLGLRLIYFSYDVKMKEKGDIPEGYSVSREKKERFSLILESASTNQTSMYLCASSQIRVGTEAFFGQGTRLTVV.

V is TRBV30 and J is TRBJ1-6; no clear D. Trimming removed 0 bases from V and 4 bases from J, with 16 bases in between. CDR1 is GTSNPN and CDR2 is SVGIG in the germline V gene (reference sequence). This CDR3 is 17 amino acids long. As DNA, the CDR3 is TGTGCCTGGAGTGTACTTTCCGGTGTCCCTTATAATTCACCCCTCCACTTT. It translates to CAWSVLSGVPYNSPLHF. Supplemented by reference TRBV30 and TRBJ1-6, the full variable domain reads SQTIHQWPATLVQPVGSPLSLECTVEGTSNPNLYWYRQAAGRGLQLLFYSVGIGQISSEVPQNLSASRPQDRQFILSSKKLLLSDSGFYLCAWSVLSGVPYNSPLHFGNGTRLTVT.

This rearrangement joins TRBV19 to TRBJ2-2; TRBD1 matches at 7 bases. V trimming: 6 bases; J trimming: 5 bases; junction bases outside the gene matches: 9. In germline, CDR1 is LNHDA, CDR2 SQIVND (reference sequence). The CDR3 is 15 amino acids. Here the CDR3 DNA reads TGTGCCAGTAGCCCTACAGGGGTAGGGACCGGGGAGCTGTTTTTT. Its translation: CASSPTGVGTGELFF.

This chain joins TRBV24-1 and TRBJ2-2; perhaps TRBD2 as D (6 bases). Trimming stripped 4 bases from V and 0 bases from J, with 23 bases between. Looked up from germline, CDR1 is KGHDR and CDR2 is SFDVKD. The CDR3 length is 20 residues. The CDR3, as DNA: TGTGCCACCAGTGAGGACGGCAGGGTTTCTAGACTAGCGAACACCGGGGAGCTGTTTTTT. This sequence encodes CATSEDGRVSRLANTGELFF.

This clone was picked up a small number of times. J is TRBJ1-3 and V is TRBV4-2; TRBD1 matches 7 bases. This CDR3 spans 17 amino acids. Per germline, CDR1 LGHNA and CDR2 YNFKEQ. The J segment lost 0 bases and the V segment lost 6 bases, leaving 11 bases of the junction unmatched. CDR3 region: CASSLGGQPSSGNTIYF. CDR3 in DNA: TGTGCCAGCAGTCTTGGGGGACAGCCGAGCTCTGGAAACACCATATATTTT.

This clone was seen just once. This sequence joins TRBV7-6 and TRBJ2-1; 12 bases agree with TRBD2. Germline V gives CDR1 SGHVS, CDR2 FNYEAQ. This CDR3 comprises 15 residues. V shed 4 bases and J 10 bases; nucleotides not matched to a gene: 8. The chain's CDR3 is CASSSSSGGVGEQFF. Here the CDR3 DNA reads TGTGCCAGCAGCTCATCTAGCGGGGGGGTAGGGGAGCAGTTCTTC.

This chain links TRBV6-5 with TRBJ1-5; no clear D. CDR1 MNHEY and CDR2 SVGAGI come from the germline V gene. V was shortened by 6 bases and J by 4 bases, with 10 bases between the two germline ends. This CDR3 has 13 residues. CDR3 in DNA: TGTGCCAGCAGACTTGACGGGAATCAGCCCCAGCATTTT. It specifies CASRLDGNQPQHF.

This chain connects TRBV18 to TRBJ2-7; 8 bases align to TRBD1. CDR1 is KGHSH and CDR2 is LQKENI in the germline V gene. The CDR3 contains 13 residues. Trimming cost V 6 bases and J 7 bases; bases outside gene matches: 8. CDR3 sequence (DNA): TGTGCCAGCTCCCGGGCAGGGGGCGCAGAGCAGTACTTC. This sequence encodes CASSRAGGAEQYF.

The gene calls are TRBV5-4 and TRBJ2-1, with 9 nucleotides matching TRBD1. The V and J ends lost 2 bases and 4 bases, in that order; junction bases with no gene match: 4. Germline values: CDR1 SGHNT, CDR2 YYREEE (reference sequence). This CDR3 is 15 amino acids long. For the CDR3, the DNA is TGTGCCAGCAGCTTAGACAGGGGGTTATACAATGAGCAGTTCTTC. Its translation is CASSLDRGLYNEQFF.

The genes are TRBV27 and TRBJ2-3, with 15 bases aligning to TRBD2. The V and J ends lost 6 bases and 4 bases, in that order; junction bases with no gene match: 11. The germline V gene has CDR1 MNHEY and CDR2 SMNVEV (reference sequence). CDR3 length equals 18 residues. CDR3 sequence (DNA): TGTGCCAGCAGCATCCAGGGACTAGCGGGAGGTCTTGCAGATACGCAGTATTTT. This encodes CASSIQGLAGGLADTQYF.

J is TRBJ1-1 and V is TRBV18; 10 nucleotides match TRBD1. The V gene end was trimmed by 6 bases and the J gene end by 6 bases; junction bases not matched to a gene: 4. Germline-derived CDR1 and CDR2 are KGHSH and LQKENI. The CDR3 has 13 amino acids. DNA for the CDR3: TGTGCCAGCTCTCAAGGACAGGGGGCTGAAGCTTTCTTT. Translated: CASSQGQGAEAFF.

The chain combines TRBV4-1 with TRBJ1-2; the D is unclear. CDR3 length equals 17 residues. The germline V and J ends were trimmed by 0 bases and 7 bases, with 21 bases remaining between them. CDR1 and CDR2 (germline): MGHRA, YSYEKL. The CDR3 nucleotides read TGCGCCAGCAGCCAAGATCTGCGAGACAACGGAGGTCGTGGCTACACCTTC. It translates to CASSQDLRDNGGRGYTF.

This clone has only a few counts. V is TRBV11-2 and J is TRBJ2-5; 9 nucleotides agree with TRBD1. The J segment lost 3 bases and the V segment lost 4 bases, leaving 0 bases of the junction unmatched. CDR3 length: 13 amino acids. Germline loops: CDR1 SGHAT, CDR2 FQNNGV. CDR3 bases: TGTGCCAGCAGCTGGACAGGGGAAGAGACCCAGTACTTC. Its translation is CASSWTGEETQYF.

This chain links TRBV7-9 with TRBJ1-2; possible D gene TRBD1, 6 bases. The length of the CDR3 is 17 residues. The germline CDR1 and CDR2 sequences are SEHNR and FQNEAQ (reference sequence). V was cut by 1 base and J by 4 bases, with 19 bases left in between. CDR3 protein: CASSLVALDRDIYGYTF. The CDR3 DNA is TGTGCCAGCAGCTTAGTTGCGTTGGACAGAGACATCTATGGCTACACCTTC. Together with reference TRBV7-9 and TRBJ1-2, the CDR3 gives the full variable domain: DTGVSQNPRHKITKRGQNVTFRCDPISEHNRLYWYRQTLGQGPEFLTYFQNEAQLEKSRLLSDRFSAERPKGSFSTLEIQRTEQGDSAMYLCASSLVALDRDIYGYTFGSGTRLTVV.